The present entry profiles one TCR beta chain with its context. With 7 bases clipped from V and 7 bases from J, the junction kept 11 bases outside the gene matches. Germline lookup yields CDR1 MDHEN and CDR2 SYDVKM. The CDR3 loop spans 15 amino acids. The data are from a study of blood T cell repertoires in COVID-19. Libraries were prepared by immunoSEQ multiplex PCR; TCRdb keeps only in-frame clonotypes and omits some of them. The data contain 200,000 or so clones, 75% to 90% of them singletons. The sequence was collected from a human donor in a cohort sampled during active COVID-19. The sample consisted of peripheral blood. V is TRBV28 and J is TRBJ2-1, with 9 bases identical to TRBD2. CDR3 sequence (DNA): TGTGCCAGCAAAATTAGCGGGAGAAGGCGGAATGAGCAGTTCTTC. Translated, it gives CASKISGRRRNEQFF. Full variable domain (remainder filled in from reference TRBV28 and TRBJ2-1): DVKVTQSSRYLVKRTGEKVFLECVQDMDHENMFWYRQDPGLGLRLIYFSYDVKMKEKGDIPEGYSVSREKKERFSLILESASTNQTSMYLCASKISGRRRNEQFFGPGTRLTVL.